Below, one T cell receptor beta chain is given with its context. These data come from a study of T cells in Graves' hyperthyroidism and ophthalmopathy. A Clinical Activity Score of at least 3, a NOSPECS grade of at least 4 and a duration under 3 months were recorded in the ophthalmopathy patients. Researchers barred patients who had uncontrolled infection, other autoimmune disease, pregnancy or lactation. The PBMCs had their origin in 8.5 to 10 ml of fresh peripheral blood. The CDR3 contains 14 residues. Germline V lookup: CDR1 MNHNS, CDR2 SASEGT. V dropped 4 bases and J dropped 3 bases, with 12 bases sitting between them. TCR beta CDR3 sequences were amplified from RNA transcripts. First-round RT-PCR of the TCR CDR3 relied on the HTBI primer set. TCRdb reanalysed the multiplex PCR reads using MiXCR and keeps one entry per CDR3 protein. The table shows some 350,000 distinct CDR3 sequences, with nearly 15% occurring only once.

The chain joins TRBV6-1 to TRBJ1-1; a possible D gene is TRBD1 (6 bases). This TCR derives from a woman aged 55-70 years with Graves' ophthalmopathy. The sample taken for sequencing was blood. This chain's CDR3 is CASSGYRQDTEAFF. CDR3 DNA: TGTGCCAGCAGTGGATACAGACAGGACACTGAAGCTTTCTTT.